This T cell receptor beta chain was documented in a study of cytomegalovirus exposure and HLA in healthy donors. Study-level points and caveats: In vitro testing confirmed a few CMV-associated chains as specific for CMV antigens. In a later analysis, several top co-occurrence clusters appeared linked to parvovirus B19, influenza, CMV and Epstein-Barr virus.

The sample holds a few counts of this clone. The antigen remains undetermined. Primers for the PCR totalled 60 Vbeta and 13 Jbeta. Generated by immunoSEQ multiplex PCR, the TCRdb table keeps only in-frame clones and is missing some. The table shows 130,000 or so clones, with around 90% occurring only once. Germline V gene sequence: CDR1 LGHNA, CDR2 YNFKEQ. CDR3 size: 17 residues. V dropped 1 base and J dropped 2; count of bases not matched to a gene: 7. The TCR was taken from a woman between 40 and 55 years old in good health and CMV-seronegative. Sequenced input: PBMCs. The genes are TRBV4-2 and TRBJ2-5; TRBD2 aligns across 10 bases. The chain's CDR3 is CASSQGSAGGPQETQYF. The CDR3 DNA sequence: TGTGCCAGCAGCCAAGGTTCAGCGGGAGGGCCACAAGAGACCCAGTACTTC.